This TCR beta chain originates from a study of siplizumab effects on memory and regulatory T cells. The CDR3 runs to 15 residues. Deletions cut 5 bases from V and 1 base from J, with 12 bases between. Looked up from germline, CDR1 is SGHAT and CDR2 is FQNNGV. The table came from immunoSEQ multiplex PCR; TCRdb's copy has only in-frame clones and leaves some out. The data show around 100,000 clones, 94% seen once. This TCR derives from a human donor in good health. Sequences were obtained from non-Treg CD4+ T cells sorted from blood. The V and J genes are TRBV11-2 and TRBJ2-4; D remains unclear. This CDR3 is CASSQIKGAKNIQYF. The CDR3 DNA reads as TGTGCCAGCAGCCAGATCAAAGGGGCCAAAAACATTCAGTACTTC.